This T cell receptor beta chain was recovered during a study of PD-1 blockade in classical Hodgkin lymphoma. The protocol was immunoSEQ multiplex PCR, while the TCRdb copy is restricted to in-frame clones and leaves out a portion. There are about 21,000 clones in the sample; around 69% occur only once, and approximately 17% lies in the top ten. Relapse after autologous stem cell transplantation occurred in every patient, and brentuximab vedotin exposure varied. Sequencing used peripheral blood mononuclear cells (PBMCs), obtained at baseline. The TCR was taken from a human donor with classical Hodgkin lymphoma.

The DNA of the CDR3 is TGTGCCAGCAGCTTAGGGACACAGGGGAACGAAGCTTTCTTT. Translation gives CASSLGTQGNEAFF. This rearrangement joins TRBV7-2 to TRBJ1-1; TRBD1 matches at 7 bases. There are 14 residues in the CDR3. Trimming cost V 1 base and J 8 bases; bases outside gene matches: 7. Germline CDR1 and CDR2: SGHTA and FQGNSA.